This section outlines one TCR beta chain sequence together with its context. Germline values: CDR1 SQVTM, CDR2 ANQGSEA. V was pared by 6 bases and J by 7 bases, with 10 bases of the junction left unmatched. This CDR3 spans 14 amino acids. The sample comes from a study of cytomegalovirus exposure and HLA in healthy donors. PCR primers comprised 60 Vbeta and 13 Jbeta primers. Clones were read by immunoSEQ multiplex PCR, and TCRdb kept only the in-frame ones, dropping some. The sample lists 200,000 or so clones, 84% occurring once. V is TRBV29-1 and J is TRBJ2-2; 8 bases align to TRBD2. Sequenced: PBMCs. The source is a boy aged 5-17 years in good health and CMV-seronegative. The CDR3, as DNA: TGCAGCGTATTAGTGCGGGGGGAAGGCGGGGAGCTGTTTTTT. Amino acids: CSVLVRGEGGELFF.